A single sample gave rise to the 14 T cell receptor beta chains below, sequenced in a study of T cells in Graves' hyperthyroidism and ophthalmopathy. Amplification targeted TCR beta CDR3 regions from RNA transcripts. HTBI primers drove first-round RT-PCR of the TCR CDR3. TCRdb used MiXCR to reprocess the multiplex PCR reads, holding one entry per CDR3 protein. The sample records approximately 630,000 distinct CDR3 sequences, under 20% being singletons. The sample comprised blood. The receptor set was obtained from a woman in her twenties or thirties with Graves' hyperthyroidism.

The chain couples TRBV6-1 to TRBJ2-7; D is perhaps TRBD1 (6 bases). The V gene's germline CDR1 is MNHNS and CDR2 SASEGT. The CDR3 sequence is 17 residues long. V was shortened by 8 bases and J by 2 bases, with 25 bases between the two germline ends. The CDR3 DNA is TGTGCCAGCTCACTCCCGGTCTTGCAGGGGATGGCCTACGAGCAGTACTTC. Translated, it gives CASSLPVLQGMAYEQYF.

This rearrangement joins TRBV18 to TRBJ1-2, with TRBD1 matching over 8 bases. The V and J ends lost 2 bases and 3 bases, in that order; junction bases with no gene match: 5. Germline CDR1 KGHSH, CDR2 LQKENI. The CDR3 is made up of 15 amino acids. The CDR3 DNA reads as TGTGCCAGCTCACCAGAGACAGGGGACGACTATGGCTACACCTTC. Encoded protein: CASSPETGDDYGYTF.

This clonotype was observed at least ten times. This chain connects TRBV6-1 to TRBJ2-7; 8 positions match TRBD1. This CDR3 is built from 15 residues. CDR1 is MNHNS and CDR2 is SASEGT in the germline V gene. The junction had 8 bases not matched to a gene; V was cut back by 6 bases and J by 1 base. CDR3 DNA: TGTGCCAGCAGGGGAGGACAGGGTTCGTCCTACGAGCAGTACTTC. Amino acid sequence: CASRGGQGSSYEQYF.

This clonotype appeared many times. The CDR3 DNA reads TGTGCCAGCATCGACGGTTCCTCTGGAAACACCATATATTTT. Translating it yields CASIDGSSGNTIYF. The chain couples TRBV12-3 or TRBV12-4 to TRBJ1-3; D gene unclear. CDR3 size: 14 residues. Trimming took off 7 bases at V and 0 bases at J, with 10 bases between the two ends.

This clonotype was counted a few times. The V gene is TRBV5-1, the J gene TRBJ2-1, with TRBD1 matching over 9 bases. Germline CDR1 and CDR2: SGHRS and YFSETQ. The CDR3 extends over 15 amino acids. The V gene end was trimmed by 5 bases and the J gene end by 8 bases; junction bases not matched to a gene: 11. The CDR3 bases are TGCGCCAGCAGACCCGGGACAGGGTTGGTCGATGAGCAGTTCTTC. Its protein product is CASRPGTGLVDEQFF.

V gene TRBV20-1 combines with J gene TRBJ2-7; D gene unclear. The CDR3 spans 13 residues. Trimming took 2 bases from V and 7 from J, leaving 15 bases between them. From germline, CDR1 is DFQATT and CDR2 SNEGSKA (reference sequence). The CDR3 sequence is CSARRPAAWEQYF. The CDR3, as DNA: TGCAGTGCTAGAAGGCCGGCGGCGTGGGAGCAGTACTTC.

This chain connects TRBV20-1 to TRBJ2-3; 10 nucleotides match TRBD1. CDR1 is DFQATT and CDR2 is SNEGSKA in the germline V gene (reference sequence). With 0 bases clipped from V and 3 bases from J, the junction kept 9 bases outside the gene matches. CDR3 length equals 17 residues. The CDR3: CSARDLFGQGETDTQYF. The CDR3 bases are TGCAGTGCTAGAGATTTATTCGGACAGGGGGAGACAGATACGCAGTATTTT.

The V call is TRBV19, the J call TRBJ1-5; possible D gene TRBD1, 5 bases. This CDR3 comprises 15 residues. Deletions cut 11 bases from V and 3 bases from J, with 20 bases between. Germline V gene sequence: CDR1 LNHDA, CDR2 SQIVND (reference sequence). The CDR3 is CAGISGTVNNQPQHF. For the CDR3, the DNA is TGTGCCGGTATCTCCGGGACTGTAAACAATCAGCCCCAGCATTTT.

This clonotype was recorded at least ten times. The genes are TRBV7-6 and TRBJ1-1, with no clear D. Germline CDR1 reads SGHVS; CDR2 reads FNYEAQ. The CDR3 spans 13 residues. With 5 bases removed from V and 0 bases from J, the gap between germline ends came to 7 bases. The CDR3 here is CASSAQLNTEAFF. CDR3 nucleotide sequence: TGTGCCAGCAGCGCACAGTTGAACACTGAAGCTTTCTTT.

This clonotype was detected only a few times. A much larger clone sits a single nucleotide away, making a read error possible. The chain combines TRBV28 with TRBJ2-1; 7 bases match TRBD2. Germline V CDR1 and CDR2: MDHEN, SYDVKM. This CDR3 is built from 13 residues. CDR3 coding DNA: TGTACCAGCAGTTTGTTTGGGGGGGATGAGCAGTTCTTC. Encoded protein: CTSSLFGGDEQFF.

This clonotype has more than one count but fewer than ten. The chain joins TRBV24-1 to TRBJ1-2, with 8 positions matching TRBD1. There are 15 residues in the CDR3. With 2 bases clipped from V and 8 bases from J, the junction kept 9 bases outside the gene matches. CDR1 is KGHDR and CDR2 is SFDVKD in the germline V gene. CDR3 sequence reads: CATSDSSAGGLGYTF. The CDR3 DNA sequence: TGTGCCACCAGTGATTCTTCCGCAGGGGGCTTAGGCTACACCTTC.

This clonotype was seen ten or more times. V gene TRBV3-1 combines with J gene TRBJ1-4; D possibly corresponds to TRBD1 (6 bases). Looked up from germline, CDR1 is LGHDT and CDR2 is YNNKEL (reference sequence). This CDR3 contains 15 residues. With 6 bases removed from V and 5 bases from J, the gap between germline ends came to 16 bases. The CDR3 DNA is TGTGCCAGCAGTCAGGGTGGGGGCCCGAATGAAAAACTGTTTTTT. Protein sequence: CASSQGGGPNEKLFF.

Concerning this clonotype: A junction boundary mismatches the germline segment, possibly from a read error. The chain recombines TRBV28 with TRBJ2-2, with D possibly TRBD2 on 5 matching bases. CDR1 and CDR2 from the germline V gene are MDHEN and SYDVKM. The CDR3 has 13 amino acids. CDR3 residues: CASSSQGTGEPFF. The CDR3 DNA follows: TGTGCCAGCAGTTCACAAGGCACCGGGGAGCCGTTTTTT.

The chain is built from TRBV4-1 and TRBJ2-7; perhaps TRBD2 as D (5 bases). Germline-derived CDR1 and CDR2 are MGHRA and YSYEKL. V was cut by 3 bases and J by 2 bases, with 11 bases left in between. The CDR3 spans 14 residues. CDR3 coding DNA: TGCGCCAGCAGCCATTCGTTACTAGCCTACGAGCAGTACTTC. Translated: CASSHSLLAYEQYF.